The 11 T cell receptor beta chains below all came from one sample that was sequenced in a study of cytomegalovirus exposure and HLA in healthy donors. Vbeta (60) and Jbeta (13) primers were used in the PCR. Sequencing was performed with immunoSEQ multiplex PCR; in TCRdb, only in-frame clones are kept and a portion is missing. The sample has more than 95,000 clones. The material sequenced was PBMCs. The receptors were sampled from a young man in good health and CMV-seronegative.

Regarding this clone: Other DNA variants within this sample encode the same CDR3. The rearrangement uses TRBV19 and TRBJ2-7, with D hard to call. Looked up from germline, CDR1 is LNHDA and CDR2 is SQIVND (reference sequence). The V gene lost 3 bases and the J gene lost 3 bases, with 9 bases spanning the gap. CDR3 length: 13 amino acids. The chain's CDR3 is CASSINRGYEQYF. The CDR3 DNA follows: TGTGCCAGTAGTATTAATCGCGGCTACGAGCAGTACTTC.

V is TRBV5-4 and J is TRBJ2-7; D might be TRBD1 (6 bases). Germline CDR1 SGHNT, CDR2 YYREEE (reference sequence). V gave up 4 bases and J gave up 6 bases, with 20 bases separating them. CDR3 length: 15 residues. CDR3 nucleotides: TGTGCCAGCAGCCCCGAGATAGGGGGATTTCTCGAGCAGTACTTC. It encodes CASSPEIGGFLEQYF.

The chain recombines TRBV4-1 with TRBJ2-3; D possibly corresponds to TRBD2 (5 bases). The CDR3 length is 16 residues. V lost 0 bases and J 14 bases, leaving 24 bases between the germline ends. Germline V gene data show CDR1 as MGHRA and CDR2 as YSYEKL. Written as DNA, the CDR3 is TGCGCCAGCAGCCAAGAGATGAGTATTGCGGAGGACTCGGGGTATTTT. Translating it yields CASSQEMSIAEDSGYF.

The chain has TRBV9 and TRBJ2-3; no definite D call. CDR1 is SGDLS, CDR2 YYNGEE, per germline. V dropped 0 bases and J dropped 7 bases, with 6 bases sitting between them. The CDR3 covers 12 residues. The CDR3 protein is CASSVAGNTQYF. CDR3 in DNA: TGTGCCAGCAGCGTAGCGGGTAATACGCAGTATTTT.

This sequence joins TRBV5-1 and TRBJ2-1; D possibly corresponds to TRBD2 (5 bases). V gave up 4 bases and J gave up 7 bases, with 18 bases separating them. This CDR3 comprises 15 residues. CDR1 and CDR2 (germline): SGHRS, YFSETQ. The DNA of the CDR3 is TGCGCCAGCAGCCAGGACTCTGGGCCCGGTAATGAGCAGTTCTTC. Protein sequence: CASSQDSGPGNEQFF. The full variable domain, in which reference TRBV5-1 and TRBJ2-1 provide the parts outside the CDR3, is KAGVTQTPRYLIKTRGQQVTLSCSPISGHRSVSWYQQTPGQGLQFLFEYFSETQRNKGNFPGRFSGRQFSNSRSEMNVSTLELGDSALYLCASSQDSGPGNEQFFGPGTRLTVL.

The chain has TRBV30 and TRBJ1-1; TRBD1 matches 9 bases. There are 13 residues in the CDR3. Per germline, CDR1 GTSNPN and CDR2 SVGIG (reference sequence). V gave up 6 bases and J gave up 5 bases; unmatched junction bases: 7. The CDR3 is CACTGGSVTEAFF. CDR3 nucleotides: TGTGCCTGTACAGGGGGCTCGGTTACTGAAGCTTTCTTT.

The chain carries TRBV7-5 and TRBJ2-1; TRBD2 was called by the table and not checked on the DNA. TRBV7-5 is a documented pseudogene. This CDR3 region has 15 residues. As DNA, the CDR3 is TGTGCCAGAAGCTTCCTCACACTAGCGGACAATGAGCAGTTCTTC. Protein sequence: CARSFLTLADNEQFF.

The rearrangement uses TRBV6-5 and TRBJ2-5; TRBD1 aligns across 7 bases. The J call is uncertain, as TRBJ2-7 better fits the DNA end. Germline CDR1 is MNHEY and CDR2 is SVGAGI. This CDR3 has 16 amino acids. CDR3 loop: CASSYSSGQEIYEQYF. DNA of the CDR3: TGTGCCAGCAGTTACTCGAGTGGACAGGAGATATACGAGCAGTACTTC.

The rearrangement joins TRBV28 to TRBJ2-7; D gene unclear. The CDR3 loop spans 12 amino acids. V was shortened by 4 bases and J by 3 bases, with 7 bases between the two germline ends. Germline-derived CDR1 and CDR2 are MDHEN and SYDVKM. CDR3 amino acids: CASSWSYYEQYF. The CDR3 coding sequence is TGTGCCAGCAGTTGGAGTTACTACGAGCAGTACTTC.

This rearrangement joins TRBV18 to TRBJ1-5; 9 positions match TRBD1. This CDR3 has 16 amino acids. Per germline, CDR1 KGHSH and CDR2 LQKENI. V dropped 6 bases and J dropped 3; count of bases not matched to a gene: 9. The CDR3, as DNA: TGTGCCAGCTCGGGACCGGGACAGGGTAACAATCAGCCCCAGCATTTT. Translating gives CASSGPGQGNNQPQHF.

This rearrangement joins TRBV5-1 to TRBJ1-1, with D possibly TRBD1 on 6 matching bases. Trimming took off 1 base at V and 0 bases at J, with 19 bases between the two ends. Germline CDR1 is SGHRS and CDR2 is YFSETQ. The CDR3 totals 18 residues. The CDR3 loop reads CASSLWSGDADMNTEAFF. The CDR3 DNA reads as TGCGCCAGCAGCTTGTGGTCAGGGGACGCCGACATGAACACTGAAGCTTTCTTT.